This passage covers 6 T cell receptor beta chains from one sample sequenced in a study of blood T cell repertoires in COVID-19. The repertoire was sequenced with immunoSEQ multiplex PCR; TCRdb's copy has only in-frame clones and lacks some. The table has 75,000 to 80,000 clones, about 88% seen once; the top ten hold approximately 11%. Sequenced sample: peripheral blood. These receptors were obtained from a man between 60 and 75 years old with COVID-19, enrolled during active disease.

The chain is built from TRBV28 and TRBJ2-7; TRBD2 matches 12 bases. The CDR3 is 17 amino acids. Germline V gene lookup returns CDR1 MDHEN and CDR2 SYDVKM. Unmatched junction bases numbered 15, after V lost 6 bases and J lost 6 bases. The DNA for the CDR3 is TGTGCCAGCAGCCTATTAAGCCTAGCGGGAGGGCCTTCCGAGCAGTACTTC. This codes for CASSLLSLAGGPSEQYF.

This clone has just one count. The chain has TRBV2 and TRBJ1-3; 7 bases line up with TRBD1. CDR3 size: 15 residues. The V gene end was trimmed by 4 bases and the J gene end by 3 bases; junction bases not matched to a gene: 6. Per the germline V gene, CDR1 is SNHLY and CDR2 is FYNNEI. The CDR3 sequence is CASSGGQGDGNTIYF. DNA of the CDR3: TGTGCCAGCAGTGGCGGGCAGGGGGATGGAAACACCATATATTTT. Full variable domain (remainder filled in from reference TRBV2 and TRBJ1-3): EPEVTQTPSHQVTQMGQEVILRCVPISNHLYFYWYRQILGQKVEFLVSFYNNEISEKSEIFDDQFSVERPDGSNFTLKIRSTKLEDSAMYFCASSGGQGDGNTIYFGEGSWLTVV.

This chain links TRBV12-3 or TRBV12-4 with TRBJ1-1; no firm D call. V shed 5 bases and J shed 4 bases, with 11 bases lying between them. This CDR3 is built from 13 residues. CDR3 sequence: CASSPMESTEAFF. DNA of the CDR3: TGTGCCAGCAGTCCTATGGAGAGCACTGAAGCTTTCTTT.

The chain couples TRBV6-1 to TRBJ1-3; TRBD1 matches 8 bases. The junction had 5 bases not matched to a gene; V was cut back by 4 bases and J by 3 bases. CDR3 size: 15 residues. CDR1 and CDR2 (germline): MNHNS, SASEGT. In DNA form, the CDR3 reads TGTGCCAGCAGTGTAGCCAGGGGGCTTGGAAACACCATATATTTT. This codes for CASSVARGLGNTIYF.

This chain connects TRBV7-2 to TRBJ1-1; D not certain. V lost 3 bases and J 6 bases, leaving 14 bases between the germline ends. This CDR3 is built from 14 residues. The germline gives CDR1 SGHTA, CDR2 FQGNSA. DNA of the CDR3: TGTGCCAGCAGCTTTTACCTCAGGTCGTCTGAAGCTTTCTTT. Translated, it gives CASSFYLRSSEAFF.

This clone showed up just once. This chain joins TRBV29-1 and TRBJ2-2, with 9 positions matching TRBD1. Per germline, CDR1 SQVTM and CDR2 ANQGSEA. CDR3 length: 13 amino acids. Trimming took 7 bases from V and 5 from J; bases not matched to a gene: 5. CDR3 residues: CSADRGYTGELFF. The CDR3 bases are TGCAGCGCTGACAGGGGGTATACCGGGGAGCTGTTTTTT.